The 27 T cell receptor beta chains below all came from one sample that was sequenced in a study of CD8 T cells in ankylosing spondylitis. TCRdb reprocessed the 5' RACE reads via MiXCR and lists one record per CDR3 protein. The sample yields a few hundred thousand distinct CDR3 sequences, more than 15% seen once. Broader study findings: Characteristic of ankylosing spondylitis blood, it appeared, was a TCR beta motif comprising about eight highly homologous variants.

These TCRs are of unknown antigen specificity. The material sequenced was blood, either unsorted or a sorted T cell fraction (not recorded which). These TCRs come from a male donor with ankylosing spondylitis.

The CDR3 sequence: CASSLSPGTGSIGFF. CDR3 coding DNA: TGTGCCAGCAGTCTCAGCCCCGGGACAGGGTCGATCGGTTTCTTT. The gene calls are TRBV6-1 and TRBJ1-1; 9 positions agree with TRBD1. Losses at the gene ends were 5 bases for V and 13 bases for J; bases not matched to a gene: 17. CDR1 is MNHNS, CDR2 SASEGT, per germline. The CDR3 is 15 amino acids.

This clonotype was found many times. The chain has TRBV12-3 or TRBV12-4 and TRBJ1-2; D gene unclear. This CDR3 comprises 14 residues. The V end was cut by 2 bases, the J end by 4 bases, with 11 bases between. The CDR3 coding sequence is TGTGCCAGCAGTTTAAGTTTCGACCCCTATGGCTACACCTTC. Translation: CASSLSFDPYGYTF.

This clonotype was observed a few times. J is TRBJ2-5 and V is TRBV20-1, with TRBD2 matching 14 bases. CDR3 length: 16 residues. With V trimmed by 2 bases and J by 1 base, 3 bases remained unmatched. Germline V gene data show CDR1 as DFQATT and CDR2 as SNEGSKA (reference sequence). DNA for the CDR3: TGCAGTGCTAGACGGACTAGCGGGGGGTTCCAAGAGACCCAGTACTTC. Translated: CSARRTSGGFQETQYF.

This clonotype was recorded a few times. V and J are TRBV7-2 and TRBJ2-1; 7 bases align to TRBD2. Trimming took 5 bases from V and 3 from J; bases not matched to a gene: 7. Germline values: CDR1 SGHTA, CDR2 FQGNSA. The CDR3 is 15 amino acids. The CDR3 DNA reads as TGTGCCAGCAGCCCCGGACTAGTCTTCTACAATGAGCAGTTCTTC. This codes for CASSPGLVFYNEQFF.

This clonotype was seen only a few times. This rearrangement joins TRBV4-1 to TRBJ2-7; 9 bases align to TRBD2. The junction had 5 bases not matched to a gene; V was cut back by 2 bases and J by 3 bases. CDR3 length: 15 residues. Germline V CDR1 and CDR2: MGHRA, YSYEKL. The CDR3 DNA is TGCGCCAGCAGCCAACATAATAGCGGGAGCTACGAGCAGTACTTC. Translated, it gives CASSQHNSGSYEQYF.

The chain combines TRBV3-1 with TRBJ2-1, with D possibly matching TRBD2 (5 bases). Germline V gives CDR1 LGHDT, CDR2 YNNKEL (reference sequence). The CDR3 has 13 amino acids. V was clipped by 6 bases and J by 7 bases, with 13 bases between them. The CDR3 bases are TGTGCCAGCAGTCGTTCAAGGAGGAATGAGCAGTTCTTC. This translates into CASSRSRRNEQFF.

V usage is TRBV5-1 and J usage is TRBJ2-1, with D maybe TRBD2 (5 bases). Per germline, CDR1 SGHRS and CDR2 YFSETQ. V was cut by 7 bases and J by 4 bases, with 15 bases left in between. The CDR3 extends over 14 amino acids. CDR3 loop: CASQQRAGYNEQFF. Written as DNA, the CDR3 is TGCGCCAGCCAACAGAGGGCTGGGTACAATGAGCAGTTCTTC. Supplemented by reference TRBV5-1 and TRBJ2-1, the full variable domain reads KAGVTQTPRYLIKTRGQQVTLSCSPISGHRSVSWYQQTPGQGLQFLFEYFSETQRNKGNFPGRFSGRQFSNSRSEMNVSTLELGDSALYLCASQQRAGYNEQFFGPGTRLTVL.

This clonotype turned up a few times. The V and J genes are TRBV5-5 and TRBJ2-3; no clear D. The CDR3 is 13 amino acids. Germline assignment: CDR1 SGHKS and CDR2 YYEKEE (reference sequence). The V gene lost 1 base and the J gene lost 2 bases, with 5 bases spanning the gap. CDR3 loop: CASSLQVTDTQYF. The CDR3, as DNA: TGTGCCAGCAGCTTGCAGGTCACAGATACGCAGTATTTT.

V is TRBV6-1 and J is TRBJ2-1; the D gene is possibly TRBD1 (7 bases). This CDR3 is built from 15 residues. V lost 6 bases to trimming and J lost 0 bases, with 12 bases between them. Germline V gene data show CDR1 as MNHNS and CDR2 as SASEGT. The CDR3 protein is CASSGGQTSYNEQFF. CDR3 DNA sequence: TGTGCCAGCAGCGGGGGACAGACCTCCTACAATGAGCAGTTCTTC.

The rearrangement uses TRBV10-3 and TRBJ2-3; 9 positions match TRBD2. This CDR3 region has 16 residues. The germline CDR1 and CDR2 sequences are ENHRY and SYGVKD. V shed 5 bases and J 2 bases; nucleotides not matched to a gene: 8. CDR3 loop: CAISLQPSGITDTQYF. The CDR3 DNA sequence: TGTGCCATCAGTCTCCAGCCTAGCGGGATCACAGATACGCAGTATTTT.

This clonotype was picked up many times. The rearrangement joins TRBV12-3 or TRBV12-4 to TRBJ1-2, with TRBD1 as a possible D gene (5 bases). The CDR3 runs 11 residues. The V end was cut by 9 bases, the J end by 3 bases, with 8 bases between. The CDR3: CASRQYYGYTF. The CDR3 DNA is TGTGCCAGTAGACAGTACTATGGCTACACCTTC.

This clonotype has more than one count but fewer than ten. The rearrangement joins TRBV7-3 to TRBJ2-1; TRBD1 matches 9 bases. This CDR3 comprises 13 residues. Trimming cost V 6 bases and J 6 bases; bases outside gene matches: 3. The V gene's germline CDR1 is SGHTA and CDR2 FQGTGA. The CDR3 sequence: CASRPTGGNEQFF. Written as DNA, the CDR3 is TGTGCCAGCAGACCGACAGGGGGCAATGAGCAGTTCTTC.

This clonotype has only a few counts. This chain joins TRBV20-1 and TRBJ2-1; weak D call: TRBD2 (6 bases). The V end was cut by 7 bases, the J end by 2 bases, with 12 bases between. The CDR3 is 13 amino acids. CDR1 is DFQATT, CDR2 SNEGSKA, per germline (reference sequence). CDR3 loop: CSVQRAAYNEQFF. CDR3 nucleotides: TGCAGTGTCCAGCGGGCAGCCTACAATGAGCAGTTCTTC.

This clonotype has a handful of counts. The CDR3 nucleotides are TGTGCCAGCCGCTTAGCGGGAGTAACCGGGGAGCTGTTTTTT. Protein: CASRLAGVTGELFF. The V call is TRBV12-3 or TRBV12-4, the J call TRBJ2-2; 9 bases are a match to TRBD2. The V and J ends lost 8 bases and 5 bases, in that order; junction bases with no gene match: 6. The CDR3 is made up of 14 amino acids.

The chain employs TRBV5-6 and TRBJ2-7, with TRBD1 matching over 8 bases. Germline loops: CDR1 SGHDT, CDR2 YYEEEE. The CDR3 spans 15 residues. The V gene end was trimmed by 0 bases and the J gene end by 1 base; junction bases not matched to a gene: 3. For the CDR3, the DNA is TGTGCCAGCAGCTTGGGGACAGGGAGATCCTACGAGCAGTACTTC. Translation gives CASSLGTGRSYEQYF. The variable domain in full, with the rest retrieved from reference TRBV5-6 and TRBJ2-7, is DAGVTQSPTHLIKTRGQQVTLRCSPKSGHDTVSWYQQALGQGPQFIFQYYEEEERQRGNFPDRFSGHQFPNYSSELNVNALLLGDSALYLCASSLGTGRSYEQYFGPGTRLTVT.

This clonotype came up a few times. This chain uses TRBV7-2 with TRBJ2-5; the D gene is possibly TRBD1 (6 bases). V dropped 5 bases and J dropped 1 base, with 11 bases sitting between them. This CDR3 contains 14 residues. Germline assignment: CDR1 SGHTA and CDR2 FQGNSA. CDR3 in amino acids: CASSPTGTQETQYF. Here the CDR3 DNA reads TGTGCCAGCAGCCCCACAGGGACCCAAGAGACCCAGTACTTC.

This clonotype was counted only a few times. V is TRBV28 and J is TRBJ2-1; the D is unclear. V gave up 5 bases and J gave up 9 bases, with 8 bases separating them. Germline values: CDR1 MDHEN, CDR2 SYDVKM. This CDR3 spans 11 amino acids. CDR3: CASSIMGEQFF. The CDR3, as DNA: TGTGCCAGCAGTATAATGGGTGAGCAGTTCTTC.

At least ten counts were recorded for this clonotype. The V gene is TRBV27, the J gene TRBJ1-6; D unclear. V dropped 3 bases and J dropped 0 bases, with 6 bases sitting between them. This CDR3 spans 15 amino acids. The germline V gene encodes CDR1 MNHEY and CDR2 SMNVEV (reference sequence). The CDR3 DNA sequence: TGTGCCAGCAGTTTGGAGAGCTCCTATAATTCACCCCTCCACTTT. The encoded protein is CASSLESSYNSPLHF.

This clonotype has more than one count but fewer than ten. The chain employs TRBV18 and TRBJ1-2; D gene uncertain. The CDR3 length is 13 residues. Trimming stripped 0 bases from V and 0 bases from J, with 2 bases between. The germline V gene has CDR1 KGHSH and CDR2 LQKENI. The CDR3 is CASSPPANYGYTF. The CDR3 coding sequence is TGTGCCAGCTCACCACCGGCTAACTATGGCTACACCTTC. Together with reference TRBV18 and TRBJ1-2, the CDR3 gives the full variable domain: NAGVMQNPRHLVRRRGQEARLRCSPMKGHSHVYWYRQLPEEGLKFMVYLQKENIIDESGMPKERFSAEFPKEGPSILRIQQVVRGDSAAYFCASSPPANYGYTFGSGTRLTVV.

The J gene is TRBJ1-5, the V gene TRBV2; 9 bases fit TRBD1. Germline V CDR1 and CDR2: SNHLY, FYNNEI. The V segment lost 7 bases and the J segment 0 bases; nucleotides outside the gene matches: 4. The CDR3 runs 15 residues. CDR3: CASNPGQGSNQPQHF. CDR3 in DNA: TGTGCCAGCAACCCGGGACAGGGTAGCAATCAGCCCCAGCATTTT.

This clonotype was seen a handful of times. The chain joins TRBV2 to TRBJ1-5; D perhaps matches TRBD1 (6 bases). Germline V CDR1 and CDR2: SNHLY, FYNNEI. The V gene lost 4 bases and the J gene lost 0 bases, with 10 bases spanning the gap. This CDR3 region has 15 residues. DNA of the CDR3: TGTGCCAGCAGTGCAGGGGACCATAGCAATCAGCCCCAGCATTTT. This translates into CASSAGDHSNQPQHF.

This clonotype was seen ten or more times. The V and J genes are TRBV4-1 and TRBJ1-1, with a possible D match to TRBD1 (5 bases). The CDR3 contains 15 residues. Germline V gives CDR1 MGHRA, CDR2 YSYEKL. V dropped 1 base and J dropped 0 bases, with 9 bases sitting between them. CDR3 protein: CASSQAEGLNTEAFF. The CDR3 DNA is TGCGCCAGCAGCCAAGCTGAGGGGTTGAACACTGAAGCTTTCTTT.

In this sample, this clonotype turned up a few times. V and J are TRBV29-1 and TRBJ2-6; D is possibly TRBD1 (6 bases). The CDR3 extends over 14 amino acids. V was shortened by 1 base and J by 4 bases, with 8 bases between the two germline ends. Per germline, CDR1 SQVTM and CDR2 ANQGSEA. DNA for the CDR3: TGCAGCGTTGAAGGGGGGCCCGGGGCCAACGTCCTGACTTTC. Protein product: CSVEGGPGANVLTF.

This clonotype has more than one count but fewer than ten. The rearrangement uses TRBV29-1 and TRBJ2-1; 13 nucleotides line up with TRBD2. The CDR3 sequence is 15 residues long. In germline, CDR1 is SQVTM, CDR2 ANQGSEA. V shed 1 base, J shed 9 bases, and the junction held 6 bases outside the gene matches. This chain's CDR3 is CSVEGTSGRWGEQFF. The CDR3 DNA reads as TGCAGCGTTGAAGGGACTAGCGGGAGATGGGGTGAGCAGTTCTTC.

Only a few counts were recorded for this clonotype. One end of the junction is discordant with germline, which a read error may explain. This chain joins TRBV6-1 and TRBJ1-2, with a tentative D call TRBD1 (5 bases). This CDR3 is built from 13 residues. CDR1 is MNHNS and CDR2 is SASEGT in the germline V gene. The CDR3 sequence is CASRETARYDYTF. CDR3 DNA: TGTGCCAGCAGAGAGACAGCCCGCTATGACTACACCTTC.

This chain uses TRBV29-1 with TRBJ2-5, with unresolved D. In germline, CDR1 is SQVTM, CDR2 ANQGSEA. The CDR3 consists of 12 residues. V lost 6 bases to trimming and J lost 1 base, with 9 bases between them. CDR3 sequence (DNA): TGCAGCGTCCGGGCCACCCAAGAGACCCAGTACTTC. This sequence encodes CSVRATQETQYF. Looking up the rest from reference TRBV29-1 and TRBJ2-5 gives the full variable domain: SAVISQKPSRDICQRGTSLTIQCQVDSQVTMMFWYRQQPGQSLTLIATANQGSEATYESGFVIDKFPISRPNLTFSTLTVSNMSPEDSSIYLCSVRATQETQYFGPGTRLLVL.

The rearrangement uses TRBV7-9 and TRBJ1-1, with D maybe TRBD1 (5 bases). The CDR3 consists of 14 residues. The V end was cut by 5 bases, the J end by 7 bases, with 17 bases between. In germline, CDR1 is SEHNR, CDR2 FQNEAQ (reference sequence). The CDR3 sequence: CASSLQGSAGEAFF. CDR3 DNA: TGTGCCAGCAGCCTTCAGGGTAGTGCCGGTGAAGCTTTCTTT.